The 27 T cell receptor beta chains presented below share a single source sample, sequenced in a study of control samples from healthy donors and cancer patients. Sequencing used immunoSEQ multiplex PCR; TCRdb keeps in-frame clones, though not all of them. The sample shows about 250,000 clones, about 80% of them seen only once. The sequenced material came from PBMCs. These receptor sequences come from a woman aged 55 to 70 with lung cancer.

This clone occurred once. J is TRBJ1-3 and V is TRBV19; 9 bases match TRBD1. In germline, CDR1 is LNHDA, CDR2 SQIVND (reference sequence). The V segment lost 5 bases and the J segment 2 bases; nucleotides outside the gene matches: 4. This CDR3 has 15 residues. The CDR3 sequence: CASSGQGIPGNTIYF. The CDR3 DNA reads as TGTGCCAGTAGTGGACAGGGGATCCCTGGAAACACCATATATTTT.

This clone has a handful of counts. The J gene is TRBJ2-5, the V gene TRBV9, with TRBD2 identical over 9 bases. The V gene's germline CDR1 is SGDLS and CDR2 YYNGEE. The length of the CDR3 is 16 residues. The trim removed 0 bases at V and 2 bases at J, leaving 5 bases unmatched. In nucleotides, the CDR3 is TGTGCCAGCAGCGTAGAAGGGACTAGCCCTCAAGAGACCCAGTACTTC. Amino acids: CASSVEGTSPQETQYF.

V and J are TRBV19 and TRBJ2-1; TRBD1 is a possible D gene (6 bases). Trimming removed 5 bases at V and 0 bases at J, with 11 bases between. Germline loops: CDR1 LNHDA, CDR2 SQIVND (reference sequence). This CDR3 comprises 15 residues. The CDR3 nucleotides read TGTGCCAGTAGTGCGACAGGTAGCTCCTACAATGAGCAGTTCTTC. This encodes CASSATGSSYNEQFF.

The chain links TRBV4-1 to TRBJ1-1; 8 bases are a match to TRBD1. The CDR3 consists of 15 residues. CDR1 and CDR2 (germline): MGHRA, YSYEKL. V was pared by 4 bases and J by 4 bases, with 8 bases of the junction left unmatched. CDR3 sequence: CASSLLGQGGTEAFF. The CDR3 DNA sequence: TGCGCCAGCAGCCTCCTAGGACAGGGAGGCACTGAAGCTTTCTTT.

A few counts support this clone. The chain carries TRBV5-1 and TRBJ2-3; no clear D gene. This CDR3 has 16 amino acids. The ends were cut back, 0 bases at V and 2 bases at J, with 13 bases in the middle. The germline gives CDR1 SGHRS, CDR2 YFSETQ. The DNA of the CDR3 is TGCGCCAGCAGCTTGGACGGGCAGCTACACACAGATACGCAGTATTTT. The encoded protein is CASSLDGQLHTDTQYF.

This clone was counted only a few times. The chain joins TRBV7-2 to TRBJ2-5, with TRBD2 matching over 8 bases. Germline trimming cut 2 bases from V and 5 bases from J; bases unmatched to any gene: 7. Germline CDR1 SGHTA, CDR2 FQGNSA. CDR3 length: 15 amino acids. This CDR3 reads CASSLQAGGGETQYF. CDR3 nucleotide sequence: TGTGCCAGCAGCTTACAGGCGGGGGGCGGGGAGACCCAGTACTTC.

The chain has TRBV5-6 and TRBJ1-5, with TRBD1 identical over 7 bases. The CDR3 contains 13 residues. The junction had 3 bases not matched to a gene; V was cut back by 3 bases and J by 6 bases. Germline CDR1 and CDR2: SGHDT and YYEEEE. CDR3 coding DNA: TGTGCCAGCAGCTCTTACAGGGGTCAGCCCCAGCATTTT. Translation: CASSSYRGQPQHF. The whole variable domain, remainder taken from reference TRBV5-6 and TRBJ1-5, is DAGVTQSPTHLIKTRGQQVTLRCSPKSGHDTVSWYQQALGQGPQFIFQYYEEEERQRGNFPDRFSGHQFPNYSSELNVNALLLGDSALYLCASSSYRGQPQHFGDGTRLSIL.

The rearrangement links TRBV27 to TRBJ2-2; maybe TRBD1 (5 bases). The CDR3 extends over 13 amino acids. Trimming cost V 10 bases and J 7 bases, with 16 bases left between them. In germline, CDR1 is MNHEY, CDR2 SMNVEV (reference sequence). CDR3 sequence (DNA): TGTGCCACCAGGGTGTCGGTGGTCGGGGAGCTGTTTTTT. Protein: CATRVSVVGELFF.

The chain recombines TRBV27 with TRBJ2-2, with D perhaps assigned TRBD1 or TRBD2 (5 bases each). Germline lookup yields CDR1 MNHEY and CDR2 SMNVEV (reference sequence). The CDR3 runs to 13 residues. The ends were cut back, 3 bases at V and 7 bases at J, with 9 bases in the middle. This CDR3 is CASSFWGIGELFF. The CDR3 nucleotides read TGTGCCAGCAGTTTTTGGGGGATCGGGGAGCTGTTTTTT.

CDR3 loop: CASSLSVAGTSGRLLNEQFF. The CDR3 DNA is TGTGCCAGCAGCTTATCCGTCGCTGGGACTAGCGGGAGATTACTGAATGAGCAGTTCTTC. This chain connects TRBV7-6 to TRBJ2-1; 14 bases agree with TRBD2. CDR1 and CDR2 from the germline V gene are SGHVS and FNYEAQ. CDR3 length: 20 amino acids. J gave up 7 bases and V 2 bases, and 16 bases lay outside the gene matches.

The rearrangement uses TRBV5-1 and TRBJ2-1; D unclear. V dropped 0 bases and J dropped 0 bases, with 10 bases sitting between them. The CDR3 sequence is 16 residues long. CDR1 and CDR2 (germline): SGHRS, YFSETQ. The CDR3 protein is CASSLVGSRSYNEQFF. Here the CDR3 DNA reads TGCGCCAGCAGCTTGGTTGGATCACGCTCCTACAATGAGCAGTTCTTC.

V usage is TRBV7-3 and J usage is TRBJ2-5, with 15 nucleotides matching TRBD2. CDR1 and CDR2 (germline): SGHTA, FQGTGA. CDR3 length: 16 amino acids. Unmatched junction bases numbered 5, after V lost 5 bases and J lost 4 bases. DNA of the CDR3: TGTGCCAGCAGCGCCGGGACTAGCGGGGGGCGAGAGACCCAGTACTTC. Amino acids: CASSAGTSGGRETQYF.

The chain's CDR3 is CASSVEGWPRFF. The CDR3 coding sequence is TGTGCCAGCAGCGTAGAAGGCTGGCCCAGGTTCTTT. The chain joins TRBV9 to TRBJ1-1; D unresolved. This CDR3 spans 12 amino acids. V was clipped by 0 bases and J by 14 bases, with 14 bases between them. Germline V gene data show CDR1 as SGDLS and CDR2 as YYNGEE. Full variable domain (outside the CDR3, taken from reference TRBV9 and TRBJ1-1): DSGVTQTPKHLITATGQRVTLRCSPRSGDLSVYWYQQSLDQGLQFLIQYYNGEERAKGNILERFSAQQFPDLHSELNLSSLELGDSALYFCASSVEGWPRFFGQGTRLTVV.

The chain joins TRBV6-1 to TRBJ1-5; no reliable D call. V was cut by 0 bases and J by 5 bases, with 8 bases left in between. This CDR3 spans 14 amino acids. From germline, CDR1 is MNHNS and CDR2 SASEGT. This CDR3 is CASSEAWQYQPQHF. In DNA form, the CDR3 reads TGTGCCAGCAGTGAAGCTTGGCAGTATCAGCCCCAGCATTTT.

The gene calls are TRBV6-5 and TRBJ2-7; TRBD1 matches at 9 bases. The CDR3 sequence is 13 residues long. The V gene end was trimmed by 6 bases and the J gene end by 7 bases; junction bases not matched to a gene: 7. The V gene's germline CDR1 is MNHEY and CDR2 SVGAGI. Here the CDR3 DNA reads TGTGCCAGCAGGAACAGGGGGCCAGGGGAGCAGTACTTC. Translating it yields CASRNRGPGEQYF.

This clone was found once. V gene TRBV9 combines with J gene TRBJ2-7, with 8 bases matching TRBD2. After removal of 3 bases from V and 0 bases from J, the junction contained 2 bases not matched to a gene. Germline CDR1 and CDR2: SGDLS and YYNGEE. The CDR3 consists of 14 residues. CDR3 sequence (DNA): TGTGCCAGCAGCGCCGGGACTAGCTCCTACGAGCAGTACTTC. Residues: CASSAGTSSYEQYF.

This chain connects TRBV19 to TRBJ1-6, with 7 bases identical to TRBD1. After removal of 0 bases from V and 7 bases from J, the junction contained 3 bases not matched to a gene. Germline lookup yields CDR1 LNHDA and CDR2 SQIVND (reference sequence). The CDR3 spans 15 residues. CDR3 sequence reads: CASSIEDRVNSPLHF. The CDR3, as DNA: TGTGCCAGTAGTATAGAAGACAGGGTCAATTCACCCCTCCACTTT.

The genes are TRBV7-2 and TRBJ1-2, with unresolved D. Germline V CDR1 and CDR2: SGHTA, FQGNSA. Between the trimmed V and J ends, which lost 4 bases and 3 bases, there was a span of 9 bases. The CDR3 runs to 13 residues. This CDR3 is CASSWSRDYGYTF. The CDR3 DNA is TGTGCCAGCAGCTGGTCGAGGGACTATGGCTACACCTTC.

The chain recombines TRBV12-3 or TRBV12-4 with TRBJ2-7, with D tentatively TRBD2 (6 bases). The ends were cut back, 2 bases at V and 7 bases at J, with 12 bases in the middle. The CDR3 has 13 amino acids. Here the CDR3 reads CASSLTSSREQYF. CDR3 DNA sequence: TGTGCCAGCAGTTTAACTAGCTCAAGGGAGCAGTACTTC.

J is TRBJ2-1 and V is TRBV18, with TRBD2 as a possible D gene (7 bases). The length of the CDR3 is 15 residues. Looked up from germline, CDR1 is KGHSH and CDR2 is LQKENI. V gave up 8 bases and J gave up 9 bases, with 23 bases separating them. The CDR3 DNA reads TGTGCCAGCCTATTCCCGCAGGGGACTATTTCTGAGCAGTTCTTC. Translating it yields CASLFPQGTISEQFF.

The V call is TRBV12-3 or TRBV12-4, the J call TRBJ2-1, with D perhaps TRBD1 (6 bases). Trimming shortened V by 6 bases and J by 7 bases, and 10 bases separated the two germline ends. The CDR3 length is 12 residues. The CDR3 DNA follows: TGTGCCAGCAGCTATACAGGGAATGAGCAGTTCTTC. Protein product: CASSYTGNEQFF.

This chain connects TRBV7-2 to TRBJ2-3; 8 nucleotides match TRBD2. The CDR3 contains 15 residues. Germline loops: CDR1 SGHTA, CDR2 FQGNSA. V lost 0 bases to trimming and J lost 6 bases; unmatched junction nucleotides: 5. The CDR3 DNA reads TGTGCCAGCAGCTTAGCGCTGGTAGCGGGGGATACGCAGTATTTT. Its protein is CASSLALVAGDTQYF. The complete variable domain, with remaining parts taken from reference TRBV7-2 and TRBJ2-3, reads GAGVSQSPSNKVTEKGKDVELRCDPISGHTALYWYRQSLGQGLEFLIYFQGNSAPDKSGLPSDRFSAERTGGSVSTLTIQRTQQEDSAVYLCASSLALVAGDTQYFGPGTRLTVL.

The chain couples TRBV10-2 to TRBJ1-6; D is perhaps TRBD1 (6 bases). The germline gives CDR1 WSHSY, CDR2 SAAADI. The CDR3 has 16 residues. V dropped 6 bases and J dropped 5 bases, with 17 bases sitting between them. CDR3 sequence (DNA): TGCGCCAGCAGGGGCGTAGGGGGGACCCATAATTCACCCCTCCACTTT. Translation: CASRGVGGTHNSPLHF.

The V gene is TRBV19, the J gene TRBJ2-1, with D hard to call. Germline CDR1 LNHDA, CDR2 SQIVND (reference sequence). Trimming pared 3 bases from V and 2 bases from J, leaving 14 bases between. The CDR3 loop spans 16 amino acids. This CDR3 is CASSIQINFPYNEQFF. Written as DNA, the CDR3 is TGTGCCAGTAGTATTCAGATAAACTTTCCCTACAATGAGCAGTTCTTC.

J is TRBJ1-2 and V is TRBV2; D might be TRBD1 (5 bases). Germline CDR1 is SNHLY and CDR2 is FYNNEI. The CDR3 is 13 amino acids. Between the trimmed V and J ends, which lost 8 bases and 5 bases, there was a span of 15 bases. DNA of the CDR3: TGTGCCAGCTCGGATCTCGGGACGTATGGCTACACCTTC. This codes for CASSDLGTYGYTF.

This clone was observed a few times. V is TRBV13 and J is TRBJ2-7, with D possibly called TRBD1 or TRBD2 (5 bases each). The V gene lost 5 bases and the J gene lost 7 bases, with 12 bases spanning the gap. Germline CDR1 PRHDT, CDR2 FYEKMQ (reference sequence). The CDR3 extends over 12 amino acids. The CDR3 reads CASSGDPMEQYF. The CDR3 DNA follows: TGTGCCAGCAGCGGGGACCCTATGGAGCAGTACTTC.

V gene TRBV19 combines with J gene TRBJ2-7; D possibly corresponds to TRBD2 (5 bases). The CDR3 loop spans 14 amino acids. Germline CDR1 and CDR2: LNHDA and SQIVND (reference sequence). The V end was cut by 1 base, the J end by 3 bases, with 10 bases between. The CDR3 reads CASSIGGSLYEQYF. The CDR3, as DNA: TGTGCCAGTAGTATAGGAGGGAGTCTCTACGAGCAGTACTTC.